This T cell receptor beta chain is from a study of blood T cell repertoires in COVID-19. V was pared by 3 bases and J by 3 bases, with 6 bases between. The CDR3 sequence is 13 residues long. Sequencing was performed with immunoSEQ multiplex PCR; in TCRdb, only in-frame clones are kept and a portion is missing. There are about 180,000 clones in the sample; 86% occur only once, and 2.5% to 3% lies in the top ten. J is TRBJ1-3 and V is TRBV12-3 or TRBV12-4, with D unclear. This TCR was recovered from a woman in her thirties with active or convalescent COVID-19. The sample taken for sequencing was peripheral blood. The CDR3 DNA reads TGTGCCAGCAGTTTGGAGGTTGGAAACACCATATATTTT. Translated, it gives CASSLEVGNTIYF.